This T cell receptor beta chain was captured in a study of naive and memory T cell subsets (dated 2017 in TCRdb). Study-level background: Sorted naive and memory T cell subsets from peripheral blood were analyzed in the study using a UMI-based, open-source pipeline for TCR alpha and beta sequencing. IgG serology results and the functional CMV T cell responses were in complete agreement. RNA was DNase-treated and reverse transcribed with TCR constant-region primers, mostly using SuperScript III. Study-level results and caveats: TCR abundance followed a power law whose exponent differed between naive and memory subsets but was consistent across the three individuals. RNA-based TCR counts may be affected by expression changes linked to T cell activation and differentiation. Single alpha or beta chain sequences, rather than paired alpha/beta receptors, were used to define clonotypes. After error correction, only a single occurrence was seen for over 95% of naive TCR sequences, so much steeper abundance distributions were produced than in memory subsets. In both CD4 and CD8 cells, the Gini index increased while Shannon and inverse Simpson diversity decreased from naive through CM, EM and EMRA. The repertoire findings for the naive and memory subsets could not be validated against a ground truth, as none was available.

The library was made by UMI-ligation and nested PCR. An equimolar mix of two oligonucleotides covering both TRBC1 and TRBC2 was used as the beta constant-region primer. The ligated cDNA went through four rounds of PCR with nested alpha and beta constant-region primers together with the SP2 primer. A single-stranded oligonucleotide bearing the SP2 primer plus a 12-nucleotide UMI was ligated onto the 3' end of the cDNA by T4 RNA ligase 1. Incubation of the ligation reaction lasted about 19-24 hours at 16 degrees C. PCR2 was typically run as a SYBR Green qPCR and stopped at a predetermined threshold to prevent over-amplification. Agencourt AMPure XP magnetic beads were used for all purifications after the first. Libraries were quantified by Qubit and checked on a TapeStation, where a main peak was expected near 650 bp. Pooled libraries were sequenced on an Illumina MiSeq using v2 2x251 paired-end kits, and typically 1-2 million reads were obtained per sample. Each sample's library went into the pool at about 4 nM, and roughly 4.5-7.5% PhiX was added to help with cluster recognition. Concerning the study's data processing: Using tag matching that tolerated one base-pair mismatch, Decombinator assigned V and J genes to FASTQ reads that had been processed by Demultiplexor. By using UMIs, Collapsinator corrected both sequencing errors and the frequency errors caused by PCR heterogeneity. CDR3Translator translated TCRs and extracted CDR3s from the conserved cysteine to the FGXG phenylalanine, flagging non-productive sequences. Gini, Shannon entropy and inverse Simpson indices were calculated on repertoires subsampled to equal numbers of UMI-defined TCRs. Within the linear range, a power law was fitted by maximum likelihood to the distributions of clonotype abundance. On one naive CD8 sample, the pipeline and MIGEC gave similar UMI counts, unique TCR numbers and clonal distributions. Repertoires were searched for some 7,000 CMV-associated CDR3 sequences compiled from VDJdb and a published dataset. TCRdb trimmed the raw reads at Q25, called clones with MiXCR and kept productive beta chains. Each entry is one CDR3 protein sequence, shown with its most common DNA and genes. Here the V and J calls rest on TCRdb's processing, not on the authors' analysis. This sample comprises around 130,000 distinct CDR3 sequences, roughly 36% of them detected only once. The ten top clones hold less than 1% of the sample.

Worth noting for this clonotype: There is no known antigen for this receptor. No base quality values were provided; no much bigger clone lies one nucleotide off.

CDR1 and CDR2 (SGHNT, YYREEE) derive from the germline V gene (reference sequence). The CDR3 goes from the cysteine to the phenylalanine over 17 residues. Only CDR3 DNA remains: 51 bases, in frame from the first base. The germline V and J ends show losses of 4 bases and 2 bases respectively, and no gene match explains 9 bases of the junction. TCR alpha and beta chain libraries were amplified separately from the second PCR step onward. To determine each donor's CMV status, fresh PBMCs were stimulated overnight with CMV viral lysate, and IFNgamma production from CD4+ T cells was then assessed. Miltenyi beads were used first to positively select CD4 T cells, and CD8 T cells were then positively selected from the CD4-negative fraction. Cells were stained for CD3, CD4, CD8, CD45RA, CD27 and a live/dead dye and were sorted on a BD Aria II into four subsets based on CD45RA and CD27. A few healthy volunteers provided blood, and the blood of each volunteer was split into CD4 and CD8 T cells and then into four differentiation subsets. About 110 ml of peripheral blood was collected from each donor, and PBMC were isolated by Ficoll-Paque PLUS density-gradient centrifugation. After sorting, cells were lysed in RLT buffer, RNA was extracted using a Qiagen RNeasy kit, and the extracted RNA was stored at -80 degrees C.

The sequence was collected from a human donor in good health. The sequencing sample was made of central memory CD4+ T cells from blood. The cell subset or site label, as the study defines it: central memory, CD45RA- CD27+. The chain is made from TRBV5-4 and TRBJ2-3, and 11 bases in between align with TRBD2. The DNA sequence is as follows: TGTGCCAGCAGCACGGGGACTAGCGGAAAAGCCACAGATACGCAGTATTTT. It translates to CASSTGTSGKATDTQYF.